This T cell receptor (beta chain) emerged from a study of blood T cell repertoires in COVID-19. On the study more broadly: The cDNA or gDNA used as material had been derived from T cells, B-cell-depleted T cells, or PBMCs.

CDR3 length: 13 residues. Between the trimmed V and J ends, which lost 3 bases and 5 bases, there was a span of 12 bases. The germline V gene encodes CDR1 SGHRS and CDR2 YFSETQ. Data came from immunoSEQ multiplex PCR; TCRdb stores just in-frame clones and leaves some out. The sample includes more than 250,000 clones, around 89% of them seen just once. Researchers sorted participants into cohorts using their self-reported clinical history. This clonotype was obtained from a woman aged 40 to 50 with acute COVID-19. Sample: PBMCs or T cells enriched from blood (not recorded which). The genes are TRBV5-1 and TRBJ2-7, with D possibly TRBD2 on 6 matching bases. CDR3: CASSWHGGDEQYF. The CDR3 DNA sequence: TGCGCCAGCAGCTGGCACGGGGGAGACGAGCAGTACTTC.